This is a list of T cell receptor beta chains from one sample in a study of tumor-infiltrating lymphocytes in primary liver carcinoma. One entry per CDR3 protein, called by TCRdb with MiXCR from the multiplex PCR reads. There are around 81,000 distinct CDR3 sequences in the sample; 60% to 80% occur only once, and roughly 13% lies in the top ten. The sample comprised liver tumor tissue from sampling region 4. The receptors shown here come from a woman aged 60-75 years with primary liver carcinoma and hepatitis B virus infection. Each CDR3 is given with its conserved first and last residue.

V gene: TRBV19
J gene: TRBJ2-3
CDR3 protein: CASSTSGSRDTQYF

V gene: TRBV28
J gene: TRBJ2-7
CDR3 protein: CTSSLNSLGEQYF

V gene: TRBV29-1
J gene: TRBJ1-5
CDR3 protein: CSVGENSDQPQHF

V gene: TRBV11-2
J gene: TRBJ2-7
CDR3 protein: CASSRGLTEREQYF

V gene: TRBV11-2
J gene: TRBJ1-2
CDR3 protein: CTSNPGYGYTF

V gene: TRBV5-8
J gene: TRBJ2-7
CDR3 protein: CASSQGTVNRDEQYF

V gene: TRBV6-5
J gene: TRBJ1-5
CDR3 protein: CASRSSRQSSYQPQHF

V gene: TRBV7-8
J gene: TRBJ1-1
CDR3 protein: CASSRGPVGTNTEAFF

V gene: TRBV11-2
J gene: TRBJ2-4
CDR3 protein: CASSFNGRNIQYF

V gene: TRBV11-2
J gene: TRBJ2-3
CDR3 protein: CASCLGGLTYMSDTQYF

V gene: TRBV28
J gene: TRBJ1-2
CDR3 protein: CDSRNGGSSYGYTF

V gene: TRBV28
J gene: TRBJ2-1
CDR3 protein: CASSSYPGHKLNEQFF

V gene: TRBV6-2/TRBV6-3
J gene: TRBJ2-1
CDR3 protein: CASNSRGSGTLDEQFF

V gene: TRBV5-6
J gene: TRBJ2-3
CDR3 protein: CASSRTETSQTQQYF

V gene: TRBV29-1
J gene: TRBJ1-6
CDR3 protein: CSAGHGGNSHLHF

V gene: TRBV11-3
J gene: TRBJ2-1
CDR3 protein: CASSAGQRGLAGGFNEQLF

V gene: TRBV20-1
J gene: TRBJ2-7
CDR3 protein: CSARSSSYEQYF